This paragraph reports one TCR beta chain. Antigen unknown. Using immunoSEQ multiplex PCR, the repertoire was profiled, and TCRdb retains in-frame clones only, with some absent. Of some 260,000 clones in the sample, roughly nine tenths were seen once. The CDR3 spans 16 residues. In germline, CDR1 is LGHNA, CDR2 YNFKEQ. V shed 0 bases and J shed 5 bases, with 17 bases lying between them. The source of the sample is a study of cytomegalovirus exposure and HLA in healthy donors. General study points: It was confirmed in vitro that three of the CMV-associated chains were specific for CMV antigens. The tendency of first-cohort TCR clusters to co-occur in the 120 validation repertoires was the finding of a later analysis.

The donors were part of the validation cohort, which consisted of 120 subjects and was separate from the first cohort of around 620 subjects. The specimen sequenced was PBMCs. This TCR derives from a man aged 18 to 29 in good health and CMV-seropositive. The rearrangement links TRBV4-2 to TRBJ2-7, with D possibly matching TRBD2 (6 bases). This chain's CDR3 is CASSQDSQTPGDEQYF. CDR3 bases: TGTGCCAGCAGCCAAGATTCACAGACCCCGGGAGACGAGCAGTACTTC.